This T cell receptor beta chain was retrieved from a study of T cells in Graves' hyperthyroidism and ophthalmopathy. General study findings and limits: Most expanded thyroid clonotypes above 0.001 also appeared in blood. Prediction of ophthalmopathy progression came a median approximately 6 months pre-onset.

This clonotype was seen only a few times. Its antigen is currently unknown. V lost 2 bases and J lost 4, with 7 bases in between. The CDR3 has 12 amino acids. Per germline, CDR1 SQVTM and CDR2 ANQGSEA. There were TCR beta CDR3 regions amplified from RNA transcripts. The primer set for the first-round RT-PCR of the TCR CDR3 was HTBI. TCRdb used MiXCR to reprocess the multiplex PCR reads, holding one entry per CDR3 protein. The top ten hold around 10% of the sample, which has hundreds of thousands of distinct CDR3 sequences, 38% seen once. The sample comprised blood. V and J are TRBV29-1 and TRBJ2-3, with D maybe TRBD2 (5 bases). This receptor was taken from a man between 18 and 29 years old with Graves' hyperthyroidism. CDR3 sequence reads: CSVELAPDTQYF. CDR3 nucleotides: TGCAGCGTTGAACTAGCCCCAGATACGCAGTATTTT.